This is a list of T cell receptor beta chains from one sample in a study of regulatory T cells in long-lasting Graves disease. TCRdb reprocessed the multiplex PCR reads with MiXCR, giving one entry per CDR3 protein. The sample lists more than 300,000 distinct CDR3 sequences, 10% to 15% occurring once. These data were also reused for a study on T cells in Graves' hyperthyroidism and ophthalmopathy.

The starting material was peripheral blood mononuclear cells (PBMCs), obtained at new diagnosis, from a patient treated with antithyroid drugs. All receptors come from a young woman with Graves disease. Each CDR3 is given without its conserved first and last residue.

v_gene	j_gene	CDR3aa
TRBV13	TRBJ2-7	ASSLRLLSYEQY
TRBV10-3	TRBJ1-5	ATASPQDSNQPQH
TRBV5-6	TRBJ1-1	ASSIGWGIQAF
TRBV7-2	TRBJ1-1	ASSLGARSGTEAF
TRBV20-1	TRBJ2-1	SAPGSASREQF
TRBV27	TRBJ2-1	ASSLWAGSKNEQF
TRBV19	TRBJ2-7	ASSIRGTGAGYEQY
TRBV20-1	TRBJ1-1	SARPSRTDSSTEAF
TRBV11-2	TRBJ2-1	ASSPSSSYNEQF
TRBV7-2	TRBJ2-7	ASSLARLAGGPTSEQY
TRBV2	TRBJ1-4	ASGGDHEKLF
TRBV20-1	TRBJ2-3	SARDRMGLTPDTQY
TRBV5-1	TRBJ2-3	ASSSSYSTDTQY
TRBV18	TRBJ2-1	ASSPPGGGNYNEQF
TRBV20-1	TRBJ1-4	SARGRNEKLF
TRBV7-9	TRBJ2-3	ASSLRLRGLTDTQY
TRBV4-1	TRBJ2-7	ASSQPTSGTYEQY
TRBV19	TRBJ2-1	ASSIGQALSDEQF
TRBV10-3	TRBJ2-1	AIKGAGESTMMQF
TRBV7-2	TRBJ2-3	ASSFQGLAGTDTQY